Given below is one T cell receptor (beta chain) in context. Generated by immunoSEQ multiplex PCR, the TCRdb table keeps only in-frame clones and is missing some. The sample consists of 200,000 or so clones, approximately 91% of them appearing once. This entry belongs to a study of blood T cell repertoires in COVID-19. At the level of the study: The origin of the acute and convalescent COVID-19 samples was the United States, Italy and Spain.

J lost 2 bases, V lost 6 bases, and 10 bases had no gene match. In germline, CDR1 is MNHEY, CDR2 SMNVEV (reference sequence). The CDR3 consists of 16 residues. J is TRBJ2-1 and V is TRBV27, with 7 bases fitting TRBD2. The clonotype comes from a man aged 60 to 75 who had recovered from COVID-19. The sample consisted of peripheral blood. Written as DNA, the CDR3 is TGTGCCAGCAGCATAGGCGGGAGCCCCGCCTACAATGAGCAGTTCTTC. Protein: CASSIGGSPAYNEQFF.